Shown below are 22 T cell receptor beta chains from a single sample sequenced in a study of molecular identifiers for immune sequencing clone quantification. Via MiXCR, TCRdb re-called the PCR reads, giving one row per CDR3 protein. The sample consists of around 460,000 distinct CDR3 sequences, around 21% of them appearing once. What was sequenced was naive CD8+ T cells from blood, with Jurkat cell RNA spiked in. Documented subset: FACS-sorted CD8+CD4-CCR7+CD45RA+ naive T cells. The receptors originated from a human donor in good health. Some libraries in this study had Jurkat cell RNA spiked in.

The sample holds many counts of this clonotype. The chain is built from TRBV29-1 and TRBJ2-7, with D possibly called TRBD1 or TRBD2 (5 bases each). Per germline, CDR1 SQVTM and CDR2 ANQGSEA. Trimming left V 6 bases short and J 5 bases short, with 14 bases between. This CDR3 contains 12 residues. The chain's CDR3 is CSVRGGRHEQYF. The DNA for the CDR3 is TGCAGCGTGAGGGGCGGCCGCCACGAGCAGTACTTC.

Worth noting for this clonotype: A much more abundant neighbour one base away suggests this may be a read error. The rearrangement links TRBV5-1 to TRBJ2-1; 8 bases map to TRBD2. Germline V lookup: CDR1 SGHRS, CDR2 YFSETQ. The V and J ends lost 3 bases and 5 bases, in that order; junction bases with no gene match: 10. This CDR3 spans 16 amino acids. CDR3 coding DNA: TGCGCCAGCAGCTCGGGGGGGGACTTATACAACAATGAGCAGTTCTTC. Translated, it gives CASSSGGDLYNNEQFF. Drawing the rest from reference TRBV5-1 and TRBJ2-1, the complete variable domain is KAGVTQTPRYLIKTRGQQVTLSCSPISGHRSVSWYQQTPGQGLQFLFEYFSETQRNKGNFPGRFSGRQFSNSRSEMNVSTLELGDSALYLCASSSGGDLYNNEQFFGPGTRLTVL.

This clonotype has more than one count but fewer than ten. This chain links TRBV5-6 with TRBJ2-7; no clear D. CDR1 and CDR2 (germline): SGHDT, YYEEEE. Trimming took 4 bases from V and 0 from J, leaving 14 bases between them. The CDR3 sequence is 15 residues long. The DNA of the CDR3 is TGTGCCAGCAGCCCCCGTTCTGTTAGCTCCTACGAGCAGTACTTC. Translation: CASSPRSVSSYEQYF.

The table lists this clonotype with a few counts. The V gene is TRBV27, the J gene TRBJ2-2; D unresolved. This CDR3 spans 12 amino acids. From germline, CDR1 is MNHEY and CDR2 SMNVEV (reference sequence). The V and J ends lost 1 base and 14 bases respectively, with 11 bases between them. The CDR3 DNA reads TGTGCCAGCAGTTTATTAGGATCTAGACTGTTTTTT. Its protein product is CASSLLGSRLFF.

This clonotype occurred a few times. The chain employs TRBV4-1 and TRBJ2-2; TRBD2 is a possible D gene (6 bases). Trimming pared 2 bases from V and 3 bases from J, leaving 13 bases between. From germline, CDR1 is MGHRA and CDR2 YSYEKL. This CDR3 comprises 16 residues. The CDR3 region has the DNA TGCGCCAGCAGCCAACGTACGGGACTCGACACCGGGGAGCTGTTTTTT. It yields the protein CASSQRTGLDTGELFF.

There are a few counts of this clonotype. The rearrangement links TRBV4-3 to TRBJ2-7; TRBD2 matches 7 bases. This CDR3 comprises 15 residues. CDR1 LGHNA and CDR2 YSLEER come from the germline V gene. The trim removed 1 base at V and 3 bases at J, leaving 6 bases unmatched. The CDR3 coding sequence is TGCGCCAGCAGCCAAGGGATAGGACTAGACTACGAGCAGTACTTC. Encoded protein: CASSQGIGLDYEQYF.

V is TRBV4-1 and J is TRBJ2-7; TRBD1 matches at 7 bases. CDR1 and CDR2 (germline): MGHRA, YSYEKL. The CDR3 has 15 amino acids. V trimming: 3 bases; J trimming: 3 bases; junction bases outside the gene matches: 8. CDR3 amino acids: CASSHAGTAFYEQYF. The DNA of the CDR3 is TGCGCCAGCAGCCATGCCGGGACAGCCTTCTACGAGCAGTACTTC.

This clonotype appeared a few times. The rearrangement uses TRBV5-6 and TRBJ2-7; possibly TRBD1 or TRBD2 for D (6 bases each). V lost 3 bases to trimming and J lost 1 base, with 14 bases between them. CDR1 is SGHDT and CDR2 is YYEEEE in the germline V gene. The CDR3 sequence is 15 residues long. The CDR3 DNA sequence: TGTGCCAGCAGCTGGGGACGGGGGCCTTCCTACGAGCAGTACTTC. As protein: CASSWGRGPSYEQYF.

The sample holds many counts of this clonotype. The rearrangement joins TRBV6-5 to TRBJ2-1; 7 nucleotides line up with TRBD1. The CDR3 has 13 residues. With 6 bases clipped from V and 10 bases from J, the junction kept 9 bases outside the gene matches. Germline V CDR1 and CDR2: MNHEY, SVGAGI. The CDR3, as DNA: TGTGCCAGCAGCCTTGGGACAGCCGTCGAGCAGTTCTTC. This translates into CASSLGTAVEQFF.

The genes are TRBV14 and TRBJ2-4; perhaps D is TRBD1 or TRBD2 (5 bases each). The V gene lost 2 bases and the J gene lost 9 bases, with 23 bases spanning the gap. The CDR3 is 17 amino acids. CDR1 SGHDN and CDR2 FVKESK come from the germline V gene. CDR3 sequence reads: CASSQHPEVGTWSIQYF. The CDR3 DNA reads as TGTGCCAGCAGCCAACACCCGGAGGTAGGGACCTGGAGCATTCAGTACTTC.

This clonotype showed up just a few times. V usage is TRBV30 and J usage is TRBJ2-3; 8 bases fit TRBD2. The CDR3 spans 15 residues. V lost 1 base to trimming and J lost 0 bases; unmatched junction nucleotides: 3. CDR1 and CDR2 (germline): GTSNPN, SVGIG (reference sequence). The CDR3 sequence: CAWSGSGASTDTQYF. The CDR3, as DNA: TGTGCCTGGAGTGGTAGCGGGGCTAGCACAGATACGCAGTATTTT.

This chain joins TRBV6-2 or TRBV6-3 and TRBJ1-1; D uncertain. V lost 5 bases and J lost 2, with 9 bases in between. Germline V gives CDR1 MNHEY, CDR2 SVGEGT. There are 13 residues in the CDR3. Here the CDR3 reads CASSVTRNTEAFF. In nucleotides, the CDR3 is TGTGCCAGCAGTGTGACAAGAAACACTGAAGCTTTCTTT.

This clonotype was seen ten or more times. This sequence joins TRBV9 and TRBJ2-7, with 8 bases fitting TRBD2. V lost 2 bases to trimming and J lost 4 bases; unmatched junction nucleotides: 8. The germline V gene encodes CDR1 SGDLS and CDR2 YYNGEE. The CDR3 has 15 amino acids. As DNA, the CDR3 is TGTGCCAGCAGCGTCGAAGCGGGGGCCACTTACGAGCAGTACTTC. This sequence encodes CASSVEAGATYEQYF.

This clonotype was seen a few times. DNA of the CDR3: TGTGCCAGCAGCTCTTCTAAGGAGGGCTCCTATAATTCACCCCTCCACTTT. Its translation is CASSSSKEGSYNSPLHF. This chain uses TRBV28 with TRBJ1-6, with no clear D. The CDR3 has 17 residues. Germline lookup yields CDR1 MDHEN and CDR2 SYDVKM. V lost 6 bases to trimming and J lost 0 bases, with 15 bases between them.

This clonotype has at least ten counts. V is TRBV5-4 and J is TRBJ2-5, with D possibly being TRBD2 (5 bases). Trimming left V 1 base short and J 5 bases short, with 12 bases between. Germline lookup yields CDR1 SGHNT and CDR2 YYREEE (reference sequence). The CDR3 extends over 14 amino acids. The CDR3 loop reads CASSLSGSPETQYF. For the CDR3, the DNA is TGTGCCAGCAGCTTGTCGGGGTCTCCGGAGACCCAGTACTTC.

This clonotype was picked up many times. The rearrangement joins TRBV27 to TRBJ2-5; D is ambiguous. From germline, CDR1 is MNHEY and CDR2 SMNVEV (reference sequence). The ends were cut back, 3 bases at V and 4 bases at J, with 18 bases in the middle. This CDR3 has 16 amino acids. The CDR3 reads CASSLLGPQNTETQYF. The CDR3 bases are TGTGCCAGCAGTTTGCTGGGTCCTCAAAACACAGAGACCCAGTACTTC.

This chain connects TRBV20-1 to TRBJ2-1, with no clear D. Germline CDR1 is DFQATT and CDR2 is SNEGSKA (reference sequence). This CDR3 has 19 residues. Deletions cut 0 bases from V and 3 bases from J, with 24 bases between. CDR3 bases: TGCAGTGCTAGAGATGGGAACCCCTTAACTCTGAGTGTCTACAATGAGCAGTTCTTC. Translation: CSARDGNPLTLSVYNEQFF.

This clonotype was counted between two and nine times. CDR3 region: CAISNPLAGAELGEQFF. The CDR3 nucleotides are TGTGCCATCAGTAATCCACTAGCGGGAGCTGAGTTGGGGGAGCAGTTCTTC. This rearrangement joins TRBV10-3 to TRBJ2-1, with 11 bases that match TRBD2. Germline V gene data show CDR1 as ENHRY and CDR2 as SYGVKD. The CDR3 totals 17 residues. Germline trimming cut 5 bases from V and 10 bases from J; bases unmatched to any gene: 16.

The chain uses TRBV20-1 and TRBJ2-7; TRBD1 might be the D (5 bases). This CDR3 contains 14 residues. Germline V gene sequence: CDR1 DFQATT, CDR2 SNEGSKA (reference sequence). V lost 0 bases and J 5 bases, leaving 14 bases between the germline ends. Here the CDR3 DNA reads TGCAGTGCTAGAGATCTCATAGGGGCCCACGAGCAGTACTTC. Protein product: CSARDLIGAHEQYF.

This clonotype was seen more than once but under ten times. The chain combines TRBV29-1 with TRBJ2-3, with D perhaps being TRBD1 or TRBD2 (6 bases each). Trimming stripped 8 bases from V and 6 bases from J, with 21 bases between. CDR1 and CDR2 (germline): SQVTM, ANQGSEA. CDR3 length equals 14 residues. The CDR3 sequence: CSMEGGVGSDTQYF. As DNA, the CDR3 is TGCAGCATGGAGGGGGGAGTTGGTAGCGATACGCAGTATTTT.

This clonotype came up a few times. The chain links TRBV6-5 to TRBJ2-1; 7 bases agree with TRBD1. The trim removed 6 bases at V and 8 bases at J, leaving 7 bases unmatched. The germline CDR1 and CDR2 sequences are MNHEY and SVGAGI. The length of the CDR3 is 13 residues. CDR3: CASRETGKDEQFF. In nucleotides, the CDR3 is TGTGCCAGCAGGGAGACAGGGAAGGATGAGCAGTTCTTC.

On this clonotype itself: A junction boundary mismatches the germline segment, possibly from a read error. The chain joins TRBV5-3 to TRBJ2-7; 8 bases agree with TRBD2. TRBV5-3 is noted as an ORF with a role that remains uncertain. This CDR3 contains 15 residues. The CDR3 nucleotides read TGTGCCAGCAGCTTGGTCGGACTAGCCGGATACGAGCAGTACTTC. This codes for CASSLVGLAGYEQYF.